The 9 T cell receptor beta chains below come from one sample, sequenced in a study of T cell clonality in common variable immunodeficiency. Study-wide results and caveats: Reportedly, TCR beta sequences from common variable immunodeficiency showed fewer deletions and N-nucleotide insertions.

Their target antigens are unknown. The assay was immunoSEQ multiplex PCR, and TCRdb's table has in-frame clones only and misses some. Observed are under 15,000 clones, no singletons, with the top ten taking more than 5.5%. Input material: peripheral blood mononuclear cells. The receptor set was obtained from a human donor with common variable immunodeficiency.

On this clone itself: The read stops 3 residues short of the end of the CDR3; the missing end is completed from the germline J gene. V gene TRBV18 combines with J gene TRBJ1-1; 8 nucleotides align to TRBD1. CDR1 KGHSH and CDR2 LQKENI come from the germline V gene. V was clipped by 2 bases and J by 5 bases; unmatched bases: 7. The CDR3 loop spans 15 amino acids. This CDR3 reads CASSPIQQGGTEAFF. Incomplete CDR3 DNA: TGTGCCAGCTCACCAATTCAACAGGGGGGGACTGAA.

As concerns this clone: The read ends 3 residues before the CDR3 terminus; that terminus is restored from the germline J gene. V is TRBV7-2 and J is TRBJ2-5; weak D call: TRBD1 (8 bases). The germline V gene encodes CDR1 SGHTA and CDR2 FQGNSA. CDR3 size: 15 residues. V lost 5 bases to trimming and J lost 5 bases, with 18 bases between them. CDR3 protein: CASSNGQGGGETQYF. The sequenced CDR3 bases are TGTGCCAGCAGCAATGGACAGGGAGGGGGGGAGACC.

As regards this clone: The read comes to an end 3 residues before the CDR3 does, leaving the germline J gene to fill in the end. V usage is TRBV30 and J usage is TRBJ1-3, with D perhaps TRBD1 (6 bases). Looked up from germline, CDR1 is GTSNPN and CDR2 is SVGIG (reference sequence). V lost 8 bases to trimming and J lost 9 bases, with 23 bases between them. CDR3 length: 14 amino acids. The part of the CDR3 DNA that was read is TGTGCCCTCTCGGGGGGCTCGCAACAAGGCACC. Its protein product is CALSGGSQQGT. The entire CDR3 sequence reads CALSGGSQQGTIYF.

This clone was detected only a few times. The read finishes 3 residues shy of the CDR3 end, and the germline J gene is used to complete it. The chain carries TRBV2 and TRBJ2-1; no firm D call. From germline, CDR1 is SNHLY and CDR2 FYNNEI. Trimming cost V 9 bases and J 4 bases, with 4 bases left between them. The CDR3 contains 10 residues. CDR3 DNA, as far as it was read: TGTGCCAGTCTTTACAATGAG. Protein product: CASLYNE. The complete CDR3 protein is CASLYNEQFF.

About this clone itself: Sequencing ends 3 residues short of the CDR3 end; the germline J gene provides the rest. The chain links TRBV7-6 to TRBJ2-3, with 9 bases aligning to TRBD2. Per germline, CDR1 SGHVS and CDR2 FNYEAQ. The ends lost 1 base at V and 1 base at J; junction bases unmatched: 9. The CDR3 sequence is 18 residues long. The CDR3 is CASSLGAGGPEGTDTQYF. The CDR3 DNA, read in part, is TGTGCCAGCAGCTTAGGAGCGGGGGGCCCCGAAGGCACAGATACG. The variable domain in full, completed from reference TRBV7-6 and TRBJ2-3, reads GAGVSQSPRYKVTKRGQDVALRCDPISGHVSLYWYRQALGQGPEFLTYFNYEAQQDKSGLPNDRFSAERPEGSISTLTIQRTEQRDSAMYRCASSLGAGGPEGTDTQYFGPGTRLTVL.

On this clone: From the germline J gene comes the end of the CDR3, since the read stops 3 residues before it. This rearrangement joins TRBV10-2 to TRBJ2-5; D uncertain. The CDR3 extends over 14 amino acids. Per the germline V gene, CDR1 is WSHSY and CDR2 is SAAADI. V was pared by 0 bases and J by 1 base, with 6 bases between. CDR3 sequence: CASSESLAQETQYF. The CDR3 DNA, read in part, is TGCGCCAGCAGTGAGTCGTTAGCCCAAGAGACC.

About this clone: The CDR3 end falls 3 residues outside the read, so it is completed with the germline J gene. V and J are TRBV18 and TRBJ2-7; 7 bases map to TRBD1. V lost 4 bases to trimming and J lost 3 bases; unmatched junction nucleotides: 6. The CDR3 sequence is 14 residues long. The germline V gene encodes CDR1 KGHSH and CDR2 LQKENI. The part of the CDR3 DNA that was read is TGTGCCAGCTCACGCACGGGACAGCACTACGAG. This sequence encodes CASSRTGQHYE. The full CDR3 sequence reads CASSRTGQHYEQYF.

The CDR3 sequence is CSARPSGQGGETQYF. The covered CDR3 bases are TGCAGTGCTAGGCCCTCGGGACAGGGTGGAGAGACC. The chain links TRBV20-1 to TRBJ2-5; 9 nucleotides agree with TRBD1. From the germline J gene comes the end of the CDR3, since the read stops 3 residues before it. The ends lost 3 bases at V and 4 bases at J; junction bases unmatched: 9. The CDR3 loop spans 15 amino acids. The germline CDR1 and CDR2 sequences are DFQATT and SNEGSKA (reference sequence).

The CDR3 sequence: CASSEPPQGGGEQYF. The sequenced CDR3 bases are TGTGCCAGCAGTGAACCCCCGCAGGGGGGTGGCGAG. The chain employs TRBV2 and TRBJ2-7; possible D gene TRBD1, 7 bases. The read ends 3 residues before the CDR3 terminus; that terminus is restored from the germline J gene. This CDR3 is built from 15 residues. Trimming cost V 2 bases and J 6 bases, with 17 bases left between them. Germline-derived CDR1 and CDR2 are SNHLY and FYNNEI.